Each of the 17 T cell receptor beta chains below was sequenced from the same sample in a study of T cells in localized non-small cell lung cancer (dated by TCRdb to the early 2020s). Libraries were made using the immunoSEQ multiplex PCR assay. TCRdb obtained this table from immuneACCESS and retained in-frame rearrangements with V and J assigned. These tables miss some clones; where compared with another copy, unresolved V genes account for less than half of the shortfall, and the remainder is unexplained. The table for this sample lists 750 to 900 clones; about 20% of them were counted only once. The biggest ten clones account for roughly 21% of the sample. The sample consisted of lung tumor tissue, taken before any cancer treatment. These receptor sequences come from a female donor of 60 years or more with stage II squamous cell lung carcinoma.

The chain is built from TRBV11-3 and TRBJ2-7; 11 bases fit TRBD2. The CDR3 is made up of 15 amino acids. Germline CDR1 SGHNT, CDR2 YENEEA. Trimming removed 0 bases from V and 7 bases from J; junction bases left unmatched: 5. CDR3: CASSLELAGVREQYF. The CDR3 nucleotides are TGTGCCAGCAGCTTAGAACTAGCGGGAGTAAGGGAGCAGTACTTC.

This chain connects TRBV5-1 to TRBJ1-1; maybe TRBD1 (6 bases). The germline CDR1 and CDR2 sequences are SGHRS and YFSETQ. The CDR3 totals 15 residues. V was clipped by 3 bases and J by 0 bases, with 12 bases between them. The CDR3 DNA is TGCGCCAGCAGCTCCAAACAGGGCTTGAACACTGAAGCTTTCTTT. Its protein product is CASSSKQGLNTEAFF.

The CDR3 DNA reads TGTGCCAGCAGGGGGGACAGGATCTATGGCTACACCTTC. Its translation is CASRGDRIYGYTF. The chain links TRBV28 to TRBJ1-2, with 8 bases fitting TRBD1. The length of the CDR3 is 13 residues. J gave up 4 bases and V 6 bases, and 4 bases lay outside the gene matches. Germline CDR1 reads MDHEN; CDR2 reads SYDVKM.

This clone has just a few counts. The chain employs TRBV19 and TRBJ2-7; TRBD2 matches at 8 bases. After removal of 2 bases from V and 3 bases from J, the junction contained 0 bases not matched to a gene. Germline CDR1 and CDR2: LNHDA and SQIVND (reference sequence). The CDR3 has 13 residues. CDR3 protein: CASSILAGYEQYV. CDR3 nucleotide sequence: TGTGCCAGTAGTATACTAGCGGGCTACGAGCAGTACGTC.

This clone was recorded a few times. This sequence joins TRBV28 and TRBJ1-5; the match to TRBD1 covers 8 bases. CDR3 length: 17 residues. Germline V gene lookup returns CDR1 MDHEN and CDR2 SYDVKM. The ends lost 5 bases at V and 0 bases at J; junction bases unmatched: 9. The CDR3 loop is CASSGIQGASSNQPQHF. The CDR3 coding sequence is TGTGCCAGCAGTGGTATCCAGGGGGCGAGTAGCAATCAGCCCCAGCATTTT. The whole variable domain, filled in from reference TRBV28 and TRBJ1-5, reads DVKVTQSSRYLVKRTGEKVFLECVQDMDHENMFWYRQDPGLGLRLIYFSYDVKMKEKGDIPEGYSVSREKKERFSLILESASTNQTSMYLCASSGIQGASSNQPQHFGDGTRLSIL.

This clone showed up just a few times. This chain connects TRBV28 to TRBJ1-2, with 7 bases aligning to TRBD1. V was pared by 3 bases and J by 8 bases, with 6 bases of the junction left unmatched. The V gene's germline CDR1 is MDHEN and CDR2 SYDVKM. There are 13 residues in the CDR3. The CDR3 loop is CASSFAGTAGYTF. The CDR3 bases are TGTGCCAGCAGTTTCGCCGGGACAGCGGGCTACACCTTC.

This clone was picked up a small number of times. The chain is built from TRBV19 and TRBJ1-1; no clear D gene. The V and J ends lost 2 bases and 7 bases respectively, with 8 bases between them. The CDR3 is made up of 12 amino acids. Germline loops: CDR1 LNHDA, CDR2 SQIVND (reference sequence). In nucleotides, the CDR3 is TGTGCCAGTAGTATAATGGGAGGTGAAGCTTTCTTT. Its translation: CASSIMGGEAFF.

The genes are TRBV7-2 and TRBJ2-1; D remains ambiguous. Trimming cost V 4 bases and J 2 bases, with 6 bases left between them. Germline CDR1 is SGHTA and CDR2 is FQGNSA. This CDR3 has 13 residues. The CDR3 loop reads CASSSLPYNEQFF. CDR3 sequence (DNA): TGTGCCAGCAGCTCTCTCCCCTACAATGAGCAGTTCTTC.

This clone was observed a handful of times. The chain employs TRBV11-3 and TRBJ1-4; no clear D. Trimming pared 3 bases from V and 4 bases from J, leaving 9 bases between. Looked up from germline, CDR1 is SGHNT and CDR2 is YENEEA. This CDR3 spans 14 amino acids. The CDR3 bases are TGTGCCAGCAGCTTGTACGGATTTAATGAAAAACTGTTTTTT. Amino acids: CASSLYGFNEKLFF.

The sample holds a few counts of this clone. The genes are TRBV19 and TRBJ2-3; 7 bases are shared with TRBD1. This CDR3 spans 14 amino acids. Per germline, CDR1 LNHDA and CDR2 SQIVND (reference sequence). The trim removed 7 bases at V and 0 bases at J, leaving 4 bases unmatched. As DNA, the CDR3 is TGTGCCAGTACCGGGACAGCAAGCACAGATACGCAGTATTTT. This codes for CASTGTASTDTQYF.

V is TRBV18 and J is TRBJ1-1; TRBD1 might be the D (6 bases). The CDR3 length is 12 residues. V was cut by 0 bases and J by 8 bases, with 7 bases left in between. Per germline, CDR1 KGHSH and CDR2 LQKENI. CDR3 region: CASSPPQGEAFF. The DNA for the CDR3 is TGTGCCAGCTCACCACCCCAGGGGGAAGCTTTCTTT.

This clone has more than one count but fewer than ten. The rearrangement uses TRBV30 and TRBJ1-5; D is possibly TRBD1 (6 bases). From germline, CDR1 is GTSNPN and CDR2 SVGIG (reference sequence). The CDR3 has 16 amino acids. V lost 0 bases and J lost 5, with 17 bases in between. The CDR3 bases are TGTGCCTGGAGTGTACAGGGAGGCCCCCCAGATCAGCCCCAGCATTTT. Translating it yields CAWSVQGGPPDQPQHF. Together with reference TRBV30 and TRBJ1-5, the CDR3 gives the full variable domain: SQTIHQWPATLVQPVGSPLSLECTVEGTSNPNLYWYRQAAGRGLQLLFYSVGIGQISSEVPQNLSASRPQDRQFILSSKKLLLSDSGFYLCAWSVQGGPPDQPQHFGDGTRLSIL.

The V and J genes are TRBV11-3 and TRBJ1-4; 9 positions agree with TRBD1. The CDR3 contains 15 residues. Germline V gene sequence: CDR1 SGHNT, CDR2 YENEEA. The V gene end was trimmed by 7 bases and the J gene end by 2 bases; junction bases not matched to a gene: 5. CDR3 loop: CASTLGQGTNEKLFF. The CDR3 DNA follows: TGTGCCAGCACCTTGGGACAGGGTACTAATGAAAAACTGTTTTTT.

V gene TRBV6-1 combines with J gene TRBJ2-7; TRBD1 matches at 8 bases. The CDR3 is 16 residues long. V lost 0 bases, J lost 2 bases, and 6 bases stayed unmatched. CDR1 is MNHNS and CDR2 is SASEGT in the germline V gene. The CDR3 DNA reads as TGTGCCAGCAGTGAAGCGGGGGGACAGGTCGCCTACGAGCAGTACGTC. Protein product: CASSEAGGQVAYEQYV.

This rearrangement joins TRBV6-8 to TRBJ2-1; 9 bases line up with TRBD1. The CDR3 is 15 residues long. Germline V gene data show CDR1 as MNHGY and CDR2 as SAAAGT. Trimming at V came to 4 bases and at J to 3 bases, leaving 4 bases not matched to a gene. CDR3 region: CASSSGQGYYNEQFF. The CDR3 DNA is TGTGCCAGCAGTTCGGGACAGGGATACTACAATGAGCAGTTCTTC.

This clone was seen a few times. The chain carries TRBV28 and TRBJ1-2, with D perhaps TRBD1 (6 bases). Trimming shortened V by 5 bases and J by 5 bases, and 15 bases separated the two germline ends. Germline assignment: CDR1 MDHEN and CDR2 SYDVKM. The CDR3 consists of 14 residues. In DNA form, the CDR3 reads TGTGCCAGCAGTCCCCAGACAGGACCTTATGGCTACACCTTC. Residues: CASSPQTGPYGYTF.

This clone occurred a few times. The rearrangement uses TRBV28 and TRBJ2-2; no clear D. Germline CDR1 is MDHEN and CDR2 is SYDVKM. V lost 6 bases to trimming and J lost 6 bases, with 8 bases between them. The CDR3 has 12 residues. Written as DNA, the CDR3 is TGTGCCAGCAGCCCACCCCCCGGGGAGCTGTTTTTT. As protein: CASSPPPGELFF.